A selection of T cell receptor beta chains follows, all from one sample in a study of cytomegalovirus exposure and HLA in healthy donors. Assay used: immunoSEQ multiplex PCR; TCRdb lists only in-frame clones, some missing. The sample has under 150,000 clones, around three quarters seen once. The sequenced material came from PBMCs. The receptors were sampled from a woman in her thirties or forties in good health and CMV-seropositive. The CDR3 runs from the conserved cysteine through the conserved F or W. The order of the fields is V gene, J gene, CDR3 protein.

v_gene: TRBV2
j_gene: TRBJ1-1
CDR3aa: CASTPGGGAFF

v_gene: TRBV10-3
j_gene: TRBJ1-1
CDR3aa: CAIRQGAGTEAFF

v_gene: TRBV18
j_gene: TRBJ1-3
CDR3aa: CASSPRTGLGNTIYF

v_gene: TRBV4-1
j_gene: TRBJ2-7
CDR3aa: CASSQDVAGRYEQYF

v_gene: TRBV28
j_gene: TRBJ2-5
CDR3aa: CASSLGLAGAETQYF

v_gene: TRBV27
j_gene: .
CDR3aa: CASSLSPLAGYYEQYF

v_gene: TRBV11-1
j_gene: TRBJ2-1
CDR3aa: CASSLLSGGYNEQFF

v_gene: TRBV7-6
j_gene: TRBJ2-3
CDR3aa: CASSLEASGADTQYF

v_gene: TRBV19
j_gene: TRBJ2-1
CDR3aa: CASSISTASGRNEQFF

v_gene: TRBV2
j_gene: TRBJ2-3
CDR3aa: CASSEGLADKTITDTQYF

v_gene: TRBV5-1
j_gene: TRBJ1-4
CDR3aa: CASSRTGDEKLFF